This T cell receptor beta chain was found in a study of radiotherapy plus CTLA-4 blockade in lung cancer. For the study at large: In around 19% of patients, objective responses were seen; about 30% had disease control. Study-wide results and caveats: Among blood TCR repertoires after radiotherapy plus ipilimumab, tumor-derived clones expanded.

In chemo-refractory metastatic non-small-cell lung cancer, patients got ipilimumab CTLA-4 blockade together with focal radiation. Trimming left V 0 bases short and J 0 bases short, with 15 bases between. Germline assignment: CDR1 SGHDT and CDR2 YYEEEE. This CDR3 is built from 17 residues. Sequencing used immunoSEQ multiplex PCR; TCRdb keeps in-frame clones, though not all of them. The table lists 25,000 to 30,000 clones, 77% of them singletons. In the case of this clone: Its antigen remains unidentified.

The specimen comprised peripheral blood, sampled from a patient treated with radiotherapy plus ipilimumab. This TCR came from a human donor with non-small cell lung cancer that progressed on radiotherapy plus ipilimumab. This chain uses TRBV5-6 with TRBJ1-1; a weak D match, TRBD1 (6 bases). CDR3: CASSLGSRGLMNTEAFF. CDR3 nucleotide sequence: TGTGCCAGCAGCTTGGGTTCCAGGGGCCTAATGAACACTGAAGCTTTCTTT.